This T cell receptor (beta chain) was retrieved from a study of blood T cell repertoires in COVID-19. As for the study in general: The study drew acute and convalescent COVID-19 samples from the United States, Italy and Spain. Sources were T cells, B-cell-depleted T cells, or PBMCs; the material itself was cDNA or gDNA.

The CDR3 is 13 amino acids. V was trimmed by 6 bases and J by 3 bases, leaving 9 bases between them. Germline loops: CDR1 KGHSH, CDR2 LQKENI. In the source study's methods: Estimation of nucleated cell counts was performed using reference gene primer amplification. Assay used: immunoSEQ multiplex PCR; TCRdb lists only in-frame clones, some missing. V, J and clone size were drawn from that table, and D and trimming were deduced from the DNA. The sample includes more than 150,000 clones, roughly nine tenths of them seen just once. The source of this sequence is a woman in her 70s with acute or convalescent COVID-19. The sequencing input was peripheral blood. This chain uses TRBV18 with TRBJ1-5; D not certain. The CDR3 loop is CASSQDYNQPQHF. The CDR3 nucleotides are TGTGCCAGCTCCCAGGATTACAATCAGCCCCAGCATTTT.